Shown below are 20 T cell receptor beta chains from a single sample sequenced in a study of blood T cell repertoires in COVID-19 (dated by TCRdb to 2018 to 2020). The library was obtained by the immunoSEQ multiplex PCR assay. TCRdb carries this immuneACCESS record with in-frame sequences only. Its versions omit some clonotypes, under half of them owing to an unresolved V gene in the studies checked, with the rest unexplained. Counted in this sample were about 180,000 clones; 70% to 90% of them appeared once. The top ten clonotypes cover over 2.5% of the sample. Sequencing input: peripheral blood. These receptors were taken from a man in his sixties with acute or convalescent COVID-19.

The chain employs TRBV6-5 and TRBJ1-4; no firm D call. The CDR3 runs 14 residues. Germline V CDR1 and CDR2: MNHEY, SVGAGI. V gave up 0 bases and J gave up 6 bases, with 8 bases separating them. The CDR3 sequence: CASSYSAGYEKLFF. CDR3 bases: TGTGCCAGCAGTTACTCGGCAGGCTATGAAAAACTGTTTTTT.

The V call is TRBV30, the J call TRBJ1-6; 7 bases are shared with TRBD1. Trimming took 6 bases from V and 5 from J; bases not matched to a gene: 10. The CDR3 has 15 amino acids. Germline V gives CDR1 GTSNPN, CDR2 SVGIG (reference sequence). CDR3 bases: TGTGCCTGCCCCCGGCAGGGGGTAAATAATTCACCCCTCCACTTT. Protein: CACPRQGVNNSPLHF.

V is TRBV28 and J is TRBJ1-2; 7 nucleotides line up with TRBD1. The CDR3 is 12 residues long. Germline lookup yields CDR1 MDHEN and CDR2 SYDVKM. The V segment lost 2 bases and the J segment 8 bases; nucleotides outside the gene matches: 2. CDR3 sequence (DNA): TGTGCCAGCAGTTTACTACAGGGGGGCTACACCTTC. Protein sequence: CASSLLQGGYTF.

This clone was recorded only once. The chain joins TRBV27 to TRBJ2-5, with TRBD1 as a possible D gene (5 bases). Per germline, CDR1 MNHEY and CDR2 SMNVEV (reference sequence). This CDR3 has 12 amino acids. V shed 3 bases and J shed 5 bases, with 7 bases lying between them. The CDR3 loop is CASSLAGETQYF. The CDR3 bases are TGTGCCAGCAGTTTGGCAGGGGAGACCCAGTACTTC.

CDR3 in amino acids: CASSPHPPSGTYNEQFF. The CDR3 DNA is TGTGCCAGCTCACCACACCCACCTAGCGGGACCTACAATGAGCAGTTCTTC. The chain has TRBV18 and TRBJ2-1, with 9 positions matching TRBD2. CDR1 and CDR2 from the germline V gene are KGHSH and LQKENI. Trimming took 1 base from V and 2 from J; bases not matched to a gene: 6. CDR3 length: 17 residues.

The chain couples TRBV27 to TRBJ1-1; no reliable D call. The V end lost 3 bases, the J end lost 0 bases, and 8 bases lay between the germline ends. This CDR3 is built from 14 residues. CDR1 is MNHEY, CDR2 SMNVEV, per germline (reference sequence). This chain's CDR3 is CASSFGRLNTEAFF. The CDR3 DNA reads as TGTGCCAGCAGTTTCGGCAGGTTGAACACTGAAGCTTTCTTT.

V gene TRBV19 combines with J gene TRBJ2-3; TRBD2 aligns across 8 bases. The CDR3 spans 13 residues. In germline, CDR1 is LNHDA, CDR2 SQIVND (reference sequence). J lost 5 bases, V lost 5 bases, and 3 bases had no gene match. CDR3 sequence (DNA): TGTGCCAGTAGTGGGCTAGCGGGAGATACGCAGTATTTT. Its protein product is CASSGLAGDTQYF.

The chain recombines TRBV24-1 with TRBJ2-3; 13 nucleotides agree with TRBD2. Unmatched junction bases numbered 11, after V lost 4 bases and J lost 5 bases. The CDR3 is made up of 18 amino acids. Germline lookup yields CDR1 KGHDR and CDR2 SFDVKD. CDR3 protein: CATSDPGLAGREGDTQYF. In DNA form, the CDR3 reads TGTGCCACCAGTGACCCGGGACTAGCGGGACGAGAGGGAGATACGCAGTATTTT.

V and J are TRBV7-2 and TRBJ2-1, with 8 nucleotides matching TRBD2. CDR3 size: 14 residues. V was clipped by 6 bases and J by 9 bases; unmatched bases: 10. Germline assignment: CDR1 SGHTA and CDR2 FQGNSA. CDR3: CASRISGGMGEQFF. The CDR3 DNA reads as TGTGCCAGCAGGATTTCGGGGGGGATGGGTGAGCAGTTCTTC.

This sequence joins TRBV27 and TRBJ1-2; D remains unclear. This CDR3 is 13 amino acids long. The V gene lost 2 bases and the J gene lost 7 bases, with 11 bases spanning the gap. Germline CDR1 is MNHEY and CDR2 is SMNVEV (reference sequence). CDR3 nucleotides: TGTGCCAGCAGTTTAATCTCCGGGTTTGGCTACACCTTC. Translation gives CASSLISGFGYTF.

V and J are TRBV19 and TRBJ2-1; a weak D match, TRBD2 (6 bases). V dropped 0 bases and J dropped 8 bases, with 14 bases sitting between them. This CDR3 contains 15 residues. Germline V CDR1 and CDR2: LNHDA, SQIVND (reference sequence). The CDR3, as DNA: TGTGCCAGTAGTATAGAAAGGAGGGGCAACGATGAGCAGTTCTTC. Protein: CASSIERRGNDEQFF.

V and J are TRBV27 and TRBJ2-7; TRBD2 agrees at 9 bases. V gave up 3 bases and J gave up 4 bases; unmatched junction bases: 7. Per the germline V gene, CDR1 is MNHEY and CDR2 is SMNVEV (reference sequence). The CDR3 contains 15 residues. CDR3 in amino acids: CASSLIAGAGYEQYF. The CDR3 nucleotides are TGTGCCAGCAGTTTGATAGCGGGAGCGGGGTACGAGCAGTACTTC.

The chain uses TRBV7-8 and TRBJ1-5; D is ambiguous. CDR1 and CDR2 from the germline V gene are SGHVS and FQNEAQ. This CDR3 is 14 amino acids long. V lost 2 bases and J 3 bases, leaving 8 bases between the germline ends. In nucleotides, the CDR3 is TGTGCCAGCAGCTTACAGGTTAACAATCAGCCCCAGCATTTT. It codes for CASSLQVNNQPQHF.

J is TRBJ2-1 and V is TRBV7-2, with 9 positions matching TRBD2. Germline lookup yields CDR1 SGHTA and CDR2 FQGNSA. The CDR3 contains 14 residues. The V segment lost 5 bases and the J segment 14 bases; nucleotides outside the gene matches: 13. The CDR3 sequence is CASSLDWAGGPEFF. The CDR3 coding sequence is TGTGCCAGCAGCCTTGATTGGGCGGGAGGGCCGGAGTTCTTC.

The V call is TRBV28, the J call TRBJ1-2; 9 bases fit TRBD1. The CDR3 is 17 residues long. Losses at the gene ends were 5 bases for V and 7 bases for J; bases not matched to a gene: 17. The V gene's germline CDR1 is MDHEN and CDR2 SYDVKM. CDR3 region: CASSPRQGGSLKSGYTF. The CDR3, as DNA: TGTGCCAGCAGTCCTCGACAGGGGGGCTCGTTAAAGAGTGGCTACACCTTC.

The gene calls are TRBV4-1 and TRBJ2-3, with D maybe TRBD2 (5 bases). CDR1 and CDR2 from the germline V gene are MGHRA and YSYEKL. V dropped 3 bases and J dropped 0 bases, with 7 bases sitting between them. This CDR3 contains 14 residues. The CDR3 nucleotides read TGCGCCAGCAGCCACCCGGGGAGCACAGATACGCAGTATTTT. Amino acids: CASSHPGSTDTQYF.

The chain uses TRBV9 and TRBJ1-2; possibly TRBD1 for D (6 bases). Trimming removed 4 bases from V and 4 bases from J, with 20 bases in between. The CDR3 is 16 residues long. Germline lookup yields CDR1 SGDLS and CDR2 YYNGEE. The CDR3 coding sequence is TGTGCCAGCAGCAACCCCCGGGACACTATAATCTATGGCTACACCTTC. It is translated as CASSNPRDTIIYGYTF.

The chain carries TRBV3-1 (or the pseudogene TRBV3-2) and TRBJ2-5; 8 bases fit TRBD2. V dropped 4 bases and J dropped 5; count of bases not matched to a gene: 3. CDR1 is LGHDT and CDR2 is YNNKEL in the germline V gene (reference sequence). The CDR3 consists of 13 residues. The CDR3 sequence: CASSPSGSETQYF. CDR3 bases: TGTGCCAGCAGCCCAAGCGGGAGTGAGACCCAGTACTTC.

This clone was detected only a few times. The chain employs TRBV4-1 and TRBJ2-7; 14 positions agree with TRBD2. The V segment lost 4 bases and the J segment 3 bases; nucleotides outside the gene matches: 17. CDR1 MGHRA and CDR2 YSYEKL come from the germline V gene. The CDR3 is made up of 20 amino acids. For the CDR3, the DNA is TGCGCCAGCAGCCGTCTAACTCCGGGACTAGCGGGAGAGTTAATCTACGAGCAGTACTTC. Amino acids: CASSRLTPGLAGELIYEQYF.

The rearrangement joins TRBV28 to TRBJ2-3; 7 bases are a match to TRBD1. V dropped 3 bases and J dropped 0; count of bases not matched to a gene: 0. Germline V lookup: CDR1 MDHEN, CDR2 SYDVKM. This CDR3 has 14 amino acids. As DNA, the CDR3 is TGTGCCAGCAGTTTGGGACAGAGCACAGATACGCAGTATTTT. Translating it yields CASSLGQSTDTQYF. The full variable domain, its missing parts supplied by reference TRBV28 and TRBJ2-3, is DVKVTQSSRYLVKRTGEKVFLECVQDMDHENMFWYRQDPGLGLRLIYFSYDVKMKEKGDIPEGYSVSREKKERFSLILESASTNQTSMYLCASSLGQSTDTQYFGPGTRLTVL.